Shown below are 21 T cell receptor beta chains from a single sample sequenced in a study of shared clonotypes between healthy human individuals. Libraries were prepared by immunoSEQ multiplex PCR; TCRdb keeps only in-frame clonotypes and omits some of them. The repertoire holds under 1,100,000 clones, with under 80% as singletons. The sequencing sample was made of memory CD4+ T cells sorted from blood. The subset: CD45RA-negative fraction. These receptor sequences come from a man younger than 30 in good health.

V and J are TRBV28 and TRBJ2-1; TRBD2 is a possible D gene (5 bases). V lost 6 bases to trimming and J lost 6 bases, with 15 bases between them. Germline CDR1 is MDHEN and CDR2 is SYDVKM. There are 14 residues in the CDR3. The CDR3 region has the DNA TGTGCCAGCAGCTCGGCTAGCCCCTCCAATGAGCAGTTCTTC. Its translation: CASSSASPSNEQFF.

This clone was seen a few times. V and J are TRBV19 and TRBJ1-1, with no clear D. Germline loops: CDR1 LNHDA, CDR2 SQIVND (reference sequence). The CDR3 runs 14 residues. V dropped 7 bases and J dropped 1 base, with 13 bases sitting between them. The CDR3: CASIRTAANTEAFF. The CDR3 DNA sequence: TGTGCCAGTATCCGTACAGCGGCGAACACTGAAGCTTTCTTT.

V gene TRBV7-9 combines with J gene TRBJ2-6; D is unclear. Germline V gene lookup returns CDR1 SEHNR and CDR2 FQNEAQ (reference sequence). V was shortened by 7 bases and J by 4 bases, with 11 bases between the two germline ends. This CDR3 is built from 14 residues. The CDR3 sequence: CASTHLTGANVLTF. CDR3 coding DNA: TGTGCCAGCACCCACCTAACAGGGGCCAACGTCCTGACTTTC.

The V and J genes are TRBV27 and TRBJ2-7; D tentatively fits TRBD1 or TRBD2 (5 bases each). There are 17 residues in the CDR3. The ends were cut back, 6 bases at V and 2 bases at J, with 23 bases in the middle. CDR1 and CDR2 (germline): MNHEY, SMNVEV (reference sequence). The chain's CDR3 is CASSLTPSGRGTYEQYF. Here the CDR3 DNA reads TGTGCCAGCAGCCTTACACCCTCGGGACGGGGCACCTACGAGCAGTACTTC.

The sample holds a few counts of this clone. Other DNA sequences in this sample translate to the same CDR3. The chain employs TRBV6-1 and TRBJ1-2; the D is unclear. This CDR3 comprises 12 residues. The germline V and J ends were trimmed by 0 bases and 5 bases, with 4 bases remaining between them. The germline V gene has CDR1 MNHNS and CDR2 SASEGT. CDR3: CASSEAGYGYTF. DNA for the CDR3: TGTGCCAGCAGTGAAGCGGGGTATGGCTACACCTTC.

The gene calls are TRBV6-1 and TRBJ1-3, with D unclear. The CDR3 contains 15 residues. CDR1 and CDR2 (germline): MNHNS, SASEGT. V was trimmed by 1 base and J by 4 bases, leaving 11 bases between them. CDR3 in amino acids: CASSEVWAPGNTIYF. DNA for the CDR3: TGTGCCAGCAGTGAAGTGTGGGCCCCAGGAAACACCATATATTTT.

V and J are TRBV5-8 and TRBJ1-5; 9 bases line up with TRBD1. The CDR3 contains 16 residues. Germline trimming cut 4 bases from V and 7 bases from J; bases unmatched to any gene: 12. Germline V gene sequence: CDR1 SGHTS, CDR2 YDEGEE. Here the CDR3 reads CASSPSTGTGYQPQHF. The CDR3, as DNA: TGTGCCAGCAGCCCATCGACCGGGACAGGGTACCAGCCCCAGCATTTT.

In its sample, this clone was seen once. CDR3 bases: TGTGCCAGCAGCGGCAGTCAGTCTTTCTATGGCTACACCTTC. Amino acid sequence: CASSGSQSFYGYTF. The chain combines TRBV2 with TRBJ1-2; D call uncertain. CDR1 SNHLY and CDR2 FYNNEI come from the germline V gene. This CDR3 has 14 amino acids. V was trimmed by 6 bases and J by 4 bases, leaving 15 bases between them.

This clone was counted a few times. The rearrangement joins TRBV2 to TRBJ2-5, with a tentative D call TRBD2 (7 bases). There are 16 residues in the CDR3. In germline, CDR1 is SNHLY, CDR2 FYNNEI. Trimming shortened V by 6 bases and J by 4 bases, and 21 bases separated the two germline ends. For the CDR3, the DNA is TGTGCCAGCAGGGATCCTCTCCGGGGGGCCCGAGAGACCCAGTACTTC. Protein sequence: CASRDPLRGARETQYF.

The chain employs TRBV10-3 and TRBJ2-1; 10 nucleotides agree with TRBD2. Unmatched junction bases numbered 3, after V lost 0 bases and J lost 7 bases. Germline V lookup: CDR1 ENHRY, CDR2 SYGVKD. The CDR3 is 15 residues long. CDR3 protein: CAISESSGGVNEQFF. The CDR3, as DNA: TGTGCCATCAGTGAGTCGAGCGGGGGGGTTAATGAGCAGTTCTTC.

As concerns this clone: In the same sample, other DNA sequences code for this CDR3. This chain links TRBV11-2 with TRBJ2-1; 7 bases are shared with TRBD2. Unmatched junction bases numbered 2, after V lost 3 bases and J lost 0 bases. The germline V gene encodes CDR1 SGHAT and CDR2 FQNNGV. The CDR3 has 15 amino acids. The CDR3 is CASSFGGSSYNEQFF. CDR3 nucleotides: TGTGCCAGCAGCTTCGGGGGGAGCTCCTACAATGAGCAGTTCTTC.

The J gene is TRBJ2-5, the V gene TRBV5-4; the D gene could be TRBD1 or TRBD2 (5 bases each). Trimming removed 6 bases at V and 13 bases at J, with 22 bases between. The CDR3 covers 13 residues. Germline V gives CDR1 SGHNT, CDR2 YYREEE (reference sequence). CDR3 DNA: TGTGCCAGCACCATCTGGGGGAATCCCTCTGGGTACTTC. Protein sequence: CASTIWGNPSGYF.

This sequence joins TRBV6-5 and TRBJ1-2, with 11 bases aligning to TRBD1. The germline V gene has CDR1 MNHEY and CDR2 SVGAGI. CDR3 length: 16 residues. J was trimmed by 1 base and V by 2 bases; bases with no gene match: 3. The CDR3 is CASSYRGTGGNYGYTF. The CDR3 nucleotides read TGTGCCAGCAGTTACAGGGGGACAGGGGGTAACTATGGCTACACCTTC.

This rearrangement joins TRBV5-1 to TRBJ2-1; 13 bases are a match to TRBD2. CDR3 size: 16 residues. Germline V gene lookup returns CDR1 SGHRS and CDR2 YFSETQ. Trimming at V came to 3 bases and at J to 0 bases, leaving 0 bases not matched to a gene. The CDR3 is CASSWTSGSSYNEQFF. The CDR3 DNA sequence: TGCGCCAGCAGCTGGACTAGCGGGAGCTCCTACAATGAGCAGTTCTTC.

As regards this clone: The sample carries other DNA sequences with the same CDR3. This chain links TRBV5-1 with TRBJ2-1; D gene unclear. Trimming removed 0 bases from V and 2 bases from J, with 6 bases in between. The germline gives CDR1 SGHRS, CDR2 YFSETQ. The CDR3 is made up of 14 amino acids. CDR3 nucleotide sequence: TGCGCCAGCAGCTTGGATTACGCCTACAATGAGCAGTTCTTC. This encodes CASSLDYAYNEQFF.

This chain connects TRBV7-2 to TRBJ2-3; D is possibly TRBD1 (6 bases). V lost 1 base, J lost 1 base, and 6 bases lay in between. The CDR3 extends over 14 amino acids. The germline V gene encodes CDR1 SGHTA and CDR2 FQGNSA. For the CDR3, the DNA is TGTGCCAGCAGCTTAGGGGGGCGCACAGATACGCAGTATTTT. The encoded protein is CASSLGGRTDTQYF.

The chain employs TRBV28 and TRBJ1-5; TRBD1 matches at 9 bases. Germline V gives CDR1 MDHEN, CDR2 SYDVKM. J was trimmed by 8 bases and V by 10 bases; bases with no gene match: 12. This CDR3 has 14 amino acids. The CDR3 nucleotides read TGTGCCACCACCGGGACAGGGACGTTTAAGCCCCAGCATTTT. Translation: CATTGTGTFKPQHF.

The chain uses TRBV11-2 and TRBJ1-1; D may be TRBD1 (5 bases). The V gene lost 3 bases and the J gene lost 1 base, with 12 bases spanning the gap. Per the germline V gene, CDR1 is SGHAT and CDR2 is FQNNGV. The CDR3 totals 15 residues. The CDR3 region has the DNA TGTGCCAGCAGCTTGTGGGGGGGGACGAACACTGAAGCTTTCTTT. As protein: CASSLWGGTNTEAFF.

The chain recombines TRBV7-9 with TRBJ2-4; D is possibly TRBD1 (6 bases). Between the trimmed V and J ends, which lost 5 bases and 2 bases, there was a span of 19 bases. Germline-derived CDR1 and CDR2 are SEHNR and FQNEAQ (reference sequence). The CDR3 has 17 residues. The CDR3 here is CASSPQGQGLTKNIQYF. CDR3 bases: TGTGCCAGCAGCCCGCAAGGGCAGGGGTTAACCAAAAACATTCAGTACTTC.

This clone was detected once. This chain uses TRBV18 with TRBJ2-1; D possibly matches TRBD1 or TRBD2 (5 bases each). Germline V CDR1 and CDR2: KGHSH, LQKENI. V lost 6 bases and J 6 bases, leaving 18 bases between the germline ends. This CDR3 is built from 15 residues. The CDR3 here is CASSRSAGRGNEQFF. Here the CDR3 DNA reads TGTGCCAGCTCCCGGTCGGCAGGGAGAGGCAATGAGCAGTTCTTC.

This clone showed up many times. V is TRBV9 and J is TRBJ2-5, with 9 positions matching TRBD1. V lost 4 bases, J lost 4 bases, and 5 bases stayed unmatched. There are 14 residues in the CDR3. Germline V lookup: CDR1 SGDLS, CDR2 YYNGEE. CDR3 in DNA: TGTGCCAGCAGCCTAGGGACAGGGCGAGAGACCCAGTACTTC. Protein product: CASSLGTGRETQYF.